This is a list of T cell receptor beta chains from one sample in a study of cytotoxic CD8 clonotypes in ibrutinib-treated CLL. Only in-frame clones appear in the TCRdb table, and some are missing; sequencing was by immunoSEQ multiplex PCR. The table lists roughly 180,000 clones, over 55% of them singletons. The specimen comprised PBMCs, sampled after 24 months of ibrutinib treatment. These receptors came from a human donor with chronic lymphocytic leukemia. CDR3s include the opening cysteine and the closing phenylalanine or tryptophan. Fields, in order: D gene, J gene, clone size, V gene, CDR3 DNA, CDR3 protein. A D gene is named only where the DNA matches it firmly. Clone size, where shown, is once, few, many, or a class for clones that have expanded.

TRBD1	TRBJ2-2	NA	TRBV9	TGTGCCAGCAGCCCCCCGGGACAGGGGGACACCGGGGAGCTGTTTTTT	CASSPPGQGDTGELFF
TRBD2	TRBJ2-3	NA	TRBV13	TGTGCCAGCAGCTTAGGTAGCGGGAGGGGGGCAGGAGATACGCAGTATTTT	CASSLGSGRGAGDTQYF
TRBD2	TRBJ2-1	NA	TRBV11-2	TGTGCCAGCAGCAAACTAGCGGGAGAGTTAAATGAGCAGTTCTTC	CASSKLAGELNEQFF
TRBD2	TRBJ2-3	once	TRBV10-3	TGTGCCACCGAACCAGCGGGAGGTTCAGATACGCAGTATTTT	CATEPAGGSDTQYF
TRBD2	TRBJ2-7	NA	TRBV7-2	TGTGCCAGCAGTACCGGGACTAGCGGGAGGACCCTCTACGAGCAGTACTTC	CASSTGTSGRTLYEQYF
NA	TRBJ1-2	NA	TRBV7-9	TGTGCCAGCAGCTTAAAAACATTTCTTAACTATGGCTACACCTTC	CASSLKTFLNYGYTF
TRBD1	TRBJ2-7	NA	TRBV5-5	TGTGCCAGCAGCGAAACCAACCGGGACAGGGAATTCTACGAGCAGTACTTC	CASSETNRDREFYEQYF
TRBD1	TRBJ2-3	NA	TRBV25-1	TGTGCCAGCAGTGACCACAGGGGTGCAGATACGCAGTATTTT	CASSDHRGADTQYF
NA	TRBJ2-1	few	TRBV29-1	TGCAGCGTTGACAGCCCACGGAACAATGAGCAGTTCTTC	CSVDSPRNNEQFF
TRBD1	TRBJ2-5	once	TRBV5-1	TGCGCCAGCAGCAGACAGGGGGGAGAAGAGACCCAGTACTTC	CASSRQGGEETQYF
NA	TRBJ2-7	NA	TRBV11-2	TGTGCCAGCAGCTTACTAGGCGGGAACTCCTACGAGCAGTACTTC	CASSLLGGNSYEQYF
TRBD1	TRBJ2-1	once	TRBV12-5	TGTGCTAGTGGTTCCCCGGGACAGAATGAGCAGTTCTTC	CASGSPGQNEQFF
NA	TRBJ2-7	few	TRBV5-4	TGTGCCAGCAGCCGGGGGGCAGCCAGGGACTTC	CASSRGAARDF
TRBD2	TRBJ2-1	NA	TRBV10-3	TGTGCCATCAGTGAGGGACTAGCGGGAGTTGGAACCTACAATGAGCAGTTCTTC	CAISEGLAGVGTYNEQFF
NA	TRBJ2-7	NA	TRBV5-4	TGTGCCAGCAGCCGCGACAGAGGGGAGGACTCCTACGAGCAGTACTTC	CASSRDRGEDSYEQYF
TRBD2	TRBJ2-1	NA	TRBV10-3	TGTGCATCCCGACTAGCGGGAGAAGGCAATGAGCAGTTCTTC	CASRLAGEGNEQFF
NA	TRBJ1-2	NA	TRBV11-2	TGTGCCAGCAGCTTAGGTCGGTATGGCTACACCTTC	CASSLGRYGYTF